These T cell receptor beta chains were read from a single sample in a study of blood T cell repertoires in COVID-19. Some clones are missing from TCRdb's copy, which holds only in-frame ones; the method was immunoSEQ multiplex PCR. The sample carries 150,000 or so clones, around 89% recorded once. The sample comprised peripheral blood. These receptors all stem from a man aged 60 to 69 with COVID-19, enrolled during active disease. The CDR3 runs from the conserved cysteine through the conserved F or W. D genes are given only for firm matches. Not every row has a clone size; where given, it reads once, few, many or a size class.

clone_size | j_call | v_call | d_call | cdr3_nt | cdr3_aa
NA | TRBJ1-1 | TRBV30 | NA | TGTGCCTGGAGTGTAACGGGGGACGCTGAAGCTTTCTTT | CAWSVTGDAEAFF
NA | TRBJ1-5 | TRBV6-1 | NA | TGTGCCAGCAGTGACGTCAGGTCCCTCAGCAATCAGCCCCAGCATTTT | CASSDVRSLSNQPQHF
NA | TRBJ2-7 | TRBV7-2 | NA | TGTGCCAGCAGCTTCCCCAAGCAGGGATTACCAAACTACGAGCAGTACTTC | CASSFPKQGLPNYEQYF
NA | TRBJ1-2 | TRBV6-5 | TRBD1 | TGTGCCAGCAGTCAGGGGGGCAGAAATAACTATGGCTACACCTTC | CASSQGGRNNYGYTF
NA | TRBJ1-5 | TRBV16 | TRBD1 | TGTGCCAGCAGCCCCGGGACAGACTCGGGGTCGGCCCAGCATTTT | CASSPGTDSGSAQHF
NA | TRBJ2-5 | TRBV11-1 | TRBD2 | TGTGCCAGCAGCATTCCCGGGACGGGAGGAGAGACCCAGTACTTC | CASSIPGTGGETQYF
NA | TRBJ1-2 | TRBV12-3/TRBV12-4 | NA | TGTGCCAGCAGCCACCTCCGCGGTTTAGGCTACACCTTC | CASSHLRGLGYTF
NA | TRBJ2-1 | TRBV12-3/TRBV12-4 | NA | TGTGCCAGCAGCGACTCCAGAAAGCAGTTCTTC | CASSDSRKQFF
NA | TRBJ2-7 | TRBV5-1 | NA | TGCGCCAGCAGCTACCGAGGAGGGGCCATATACGAGCAGTACTTC | CASSYRGGAIYEQYF
once | TRBJ1-5 | TRBV9 | TRBD1 | TGTGCCAGCAGCCCAGAGGGGACAGCTGCCGGGAGTCAGCCCCAGCATTTT | CASSPEGTAAGSQPQHF
NA | TRBJ2-5 | TRBV7-9 | NA | TGTGCCAGCAGCTTAGGTACTGCGACAGCCAGCGAGACCCAGTACTTC | CASSLGTATASETQYF
NA | TRBJ1-4 | TRBV5-4 | TRBD1 | TGTGCCAGCAGCCCGGACAGGGATGATGAAAAACTGTTTTTT | CASSPDRDDEKLFF
many | TRBJ2-7 | TRBV20-1 | NA | TGCAGTGCTACTGAAGACAGGCGCTGGAGTGCCGAGCAGTACTTC | CSATEDRRWSAEQYF
NA | TRBJ1-3 | TRBV6-1 | TRBD1 | TGTGCCAGCAGTGAAGGGCAGGGGGCTGGAAACACCATATATTTT | CASSEGQGAGNTIYF
NA | TRBJ2-5 | TRBV5-1 | TRBD2 | TGCGCCAGCAGCCTGGGGACTAGCGGGGGGGCTGGGACCCAGTACTTC | CASSLGTSGGAGTQYF
NA | TRBJ2-7 | TRBV7-6 | NA | TGTGCCAGCAGCTCGAGCTCCTACGAGCAGTACTTC | CASSSSSYEQYF
NA | TRBJ2-7 | TRBV25-1 | NA | TGTGCCAGCAGTGAATTGGCAGGTTCCTACGAGCAGTACTTC | CASSELAGSYEQYF
NA | TRBJ2-7 | TRBV7-7 | NA | TGTGCTAGCAGCTTAAGTGCAGGGCCACCCTACGAGCAGTACTTC | CASSLSAGPPYEQYF
NA | TRBJ2-1 | TRBV11-3 | TRBD2 | TGTGCCAGCAGCCCTGACCTAGCGGGGGGGTACAATGAGCAGTTCTTC | CASSPDLAGGYNEQFF
NA | TRBJ1-5 | TRBV6-2/TRBV6-3 | TRBD1 | TGTGCCAGCAGTACCCGGGACAGGGATAGCAATCAGCCCCAGCATTTT | CASSTRDRDSNQPQHF